The clone carrying this T cell receptor beta chain was found many times. Regions amplified from RNA transcripts were the TCR beta CDR3 regions. A first-round RT-PCR of the TCR CDR3 used the HTBI primer set. Each CDR3 protein is one row after TCRdb ran MiXCR on the multiplex PCR reads. The table lists under 200,000 distinct CDR3 sequences, over 8% of them singletons. The record originates from a study of T cells in Graves' hyperthyroidism and ophthalmopathy. The clonotype comes from a woman younger than 35 with Graves' hyperthyroidism that later progressed to Graves' ophthalmopathy. The sequencing input was blood.

The DNA for the CDR3 is TGTGCCAGCAGCTTAGGCAGGGGTAGCAATCAGCCCCAGCATTTT. Protein sequence: CASSLGRGSNQPQHF. This chain uses TRBV7-8 with TRBJ1-5; D may be TRBD1 (6 bases). CDR1 is SGHVS, CDR2 FQNEAQ, per germline. With 1 base removed from V and 0 bases from J, the gap between germline ends came to 7 bases. This CDR3 is built from 15 residues.